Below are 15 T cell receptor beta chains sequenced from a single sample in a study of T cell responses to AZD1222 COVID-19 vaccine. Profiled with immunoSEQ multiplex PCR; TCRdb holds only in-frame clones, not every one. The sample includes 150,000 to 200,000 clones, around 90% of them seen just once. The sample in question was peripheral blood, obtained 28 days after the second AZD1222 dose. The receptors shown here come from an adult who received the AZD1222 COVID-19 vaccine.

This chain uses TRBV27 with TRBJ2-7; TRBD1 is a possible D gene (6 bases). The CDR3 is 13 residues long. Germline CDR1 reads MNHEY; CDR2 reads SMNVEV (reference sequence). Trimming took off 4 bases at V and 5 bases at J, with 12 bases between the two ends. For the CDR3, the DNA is TGTGCCAGCAGTTCCCACAGGGTCGACGAGCAGTACTTC. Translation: CASSSHRVDEQYF.

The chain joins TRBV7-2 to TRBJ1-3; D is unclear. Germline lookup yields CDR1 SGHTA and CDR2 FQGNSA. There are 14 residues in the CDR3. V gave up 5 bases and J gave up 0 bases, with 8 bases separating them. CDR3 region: CASSTRDSGNTIYF. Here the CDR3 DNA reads TGTGCCAGCAGCACTCGGGACTCTGGAAACACCATATATTTT.

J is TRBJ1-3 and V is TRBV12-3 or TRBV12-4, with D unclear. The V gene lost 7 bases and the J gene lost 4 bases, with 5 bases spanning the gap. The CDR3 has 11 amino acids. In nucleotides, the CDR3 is TGTGCCAGCACTCTGGGAAACACCATATATTTT. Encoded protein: CASTLGNTIYF.

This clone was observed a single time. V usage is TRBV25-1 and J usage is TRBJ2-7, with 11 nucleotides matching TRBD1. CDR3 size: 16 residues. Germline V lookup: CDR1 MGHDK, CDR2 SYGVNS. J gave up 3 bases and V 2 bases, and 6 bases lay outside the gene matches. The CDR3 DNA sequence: TGTGCCAGCAGTGAACCCGGGACAGGGGGAATCTACGAGCAGTACTTC. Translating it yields CASSEPGTGGIYEQYF.

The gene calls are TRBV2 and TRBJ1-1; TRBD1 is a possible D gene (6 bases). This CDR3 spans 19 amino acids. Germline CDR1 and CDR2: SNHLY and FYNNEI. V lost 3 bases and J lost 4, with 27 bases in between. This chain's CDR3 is CASSELVGATLVGTTEAFF. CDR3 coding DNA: TGTGCCAGCAGTGAGCTGGTGGGGGCTACATTAGTCGGGACCACTGAAGCTTTCTTT.

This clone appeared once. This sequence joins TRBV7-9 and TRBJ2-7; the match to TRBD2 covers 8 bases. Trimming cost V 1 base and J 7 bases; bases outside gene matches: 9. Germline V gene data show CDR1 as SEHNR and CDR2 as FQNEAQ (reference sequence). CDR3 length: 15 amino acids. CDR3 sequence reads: CASSLGSGVLLEQYF. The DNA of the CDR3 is TGTGCCAGCAGCTTAGGTAGCGGGGTGCTCTTGGAGCAGTACTTC.

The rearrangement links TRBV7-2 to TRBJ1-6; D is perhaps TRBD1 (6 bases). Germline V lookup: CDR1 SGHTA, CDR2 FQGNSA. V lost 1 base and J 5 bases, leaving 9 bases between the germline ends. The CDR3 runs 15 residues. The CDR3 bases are TGTGCCAGCAGCTTAGAGGGGGGGAATAATTCACCCCTCCACTTT. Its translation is CASSLEGGNNSPLHF.

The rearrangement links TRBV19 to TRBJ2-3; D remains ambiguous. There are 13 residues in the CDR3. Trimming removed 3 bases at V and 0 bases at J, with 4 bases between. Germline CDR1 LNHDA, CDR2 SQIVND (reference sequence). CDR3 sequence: CASSMASTDTQYF. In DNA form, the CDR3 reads TGTGCCAGTAGTATGGCCAGCACAGATACGCAGTATTTT.

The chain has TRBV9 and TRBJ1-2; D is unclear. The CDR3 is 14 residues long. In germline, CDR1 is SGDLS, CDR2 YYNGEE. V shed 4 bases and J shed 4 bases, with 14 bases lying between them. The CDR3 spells CASSPDLRPYGYTF. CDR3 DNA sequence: TGTGCCAGCAGCCCAGACCTACGGCCCTATGGCTACACCTTC.

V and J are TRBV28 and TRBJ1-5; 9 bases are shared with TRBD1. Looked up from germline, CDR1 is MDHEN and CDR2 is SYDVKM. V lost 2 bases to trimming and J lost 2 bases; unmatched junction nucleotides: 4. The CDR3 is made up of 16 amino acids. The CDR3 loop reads CASSLGGQGGNQPQHF. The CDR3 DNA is TGTGCCAGCAGTTTAGGGGGACAGGGAGGCAATCAGCCCCAGCATTTT.

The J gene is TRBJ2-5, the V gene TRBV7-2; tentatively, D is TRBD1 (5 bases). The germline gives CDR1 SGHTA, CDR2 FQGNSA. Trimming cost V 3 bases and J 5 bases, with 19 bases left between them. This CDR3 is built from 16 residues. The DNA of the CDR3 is TGTGCCAGCAGCTTCCCAGGGTTGGGTTGGCGGGAGACCCAGTACTTC. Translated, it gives CASSFPGLGWRETQYF.

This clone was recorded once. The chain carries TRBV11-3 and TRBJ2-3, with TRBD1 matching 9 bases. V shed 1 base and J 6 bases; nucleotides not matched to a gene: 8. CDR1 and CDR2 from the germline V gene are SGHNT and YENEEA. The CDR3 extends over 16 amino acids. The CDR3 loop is CASSLAGTGRLDTQYF. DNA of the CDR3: TGTGCCAGCAGCTTAGCCGGGACAGGGAGATTGGATACGCAGTATTTT.

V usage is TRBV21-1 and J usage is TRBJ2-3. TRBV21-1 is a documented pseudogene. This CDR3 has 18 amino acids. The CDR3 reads CASSNPGMSARLQDTQYF. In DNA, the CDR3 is TGTGCCAGCAGCAACCCCGGTATGAGCGCCAGGTTGCAAGATACGCAGTATTTT.

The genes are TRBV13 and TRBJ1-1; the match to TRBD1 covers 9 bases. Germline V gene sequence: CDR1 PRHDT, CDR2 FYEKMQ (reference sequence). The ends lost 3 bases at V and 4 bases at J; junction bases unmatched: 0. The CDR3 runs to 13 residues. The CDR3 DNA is TGTGCCAGCAGCTTGACAGGGGGCACTGAAGCTTTCTTT. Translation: CASSLTGGTEAFF.

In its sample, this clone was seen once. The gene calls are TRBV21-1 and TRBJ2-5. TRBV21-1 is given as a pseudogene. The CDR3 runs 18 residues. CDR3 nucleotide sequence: TGTGCCAGCAGCACGAAGTGTGGGCCGGGCCCAGAGCAAGAGACCCAGTACTTC. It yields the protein CASSTKCGPGPEQETQYF.